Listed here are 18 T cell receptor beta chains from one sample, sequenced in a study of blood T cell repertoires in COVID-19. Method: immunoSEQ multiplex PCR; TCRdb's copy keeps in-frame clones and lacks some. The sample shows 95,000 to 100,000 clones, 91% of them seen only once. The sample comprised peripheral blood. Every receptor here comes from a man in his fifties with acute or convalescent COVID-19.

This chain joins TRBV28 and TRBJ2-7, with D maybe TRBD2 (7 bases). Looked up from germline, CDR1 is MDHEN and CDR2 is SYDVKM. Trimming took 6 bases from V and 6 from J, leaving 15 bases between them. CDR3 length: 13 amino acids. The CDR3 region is CASSRGGGVEQYF. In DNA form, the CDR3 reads TGTGCCAGCAGCCGCGGAGGGGGGGTCGAGCAGTACTTC.

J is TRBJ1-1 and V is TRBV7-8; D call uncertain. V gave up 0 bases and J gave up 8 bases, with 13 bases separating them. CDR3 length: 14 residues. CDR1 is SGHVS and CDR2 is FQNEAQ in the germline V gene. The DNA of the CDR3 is TGTGCCAGCAGCTTAGCCGATCGCAGGCTGGAAGCTTTCTTT. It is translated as CASSLADRRLEAFF.

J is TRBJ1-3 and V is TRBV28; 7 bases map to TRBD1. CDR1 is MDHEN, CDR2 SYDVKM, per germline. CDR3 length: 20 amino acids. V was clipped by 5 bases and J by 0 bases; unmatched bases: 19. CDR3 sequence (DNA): TGTGCCAGCAGTCCACCCGGGACAGACCTGAGAGTACCCTCTGGAAACACCATATATTTT. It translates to CASSPPGTDLRVPSGNTIYF.

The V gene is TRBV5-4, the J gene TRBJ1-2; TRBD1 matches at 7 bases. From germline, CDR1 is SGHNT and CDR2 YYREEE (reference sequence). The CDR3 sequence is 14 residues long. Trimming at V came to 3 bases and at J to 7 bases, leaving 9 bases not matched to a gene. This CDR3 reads CASSSPDRAGGYTF. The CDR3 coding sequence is TGTGCCAGCAGCTCTCCAGACAGGGCGGGTGGCTACACCTTC.

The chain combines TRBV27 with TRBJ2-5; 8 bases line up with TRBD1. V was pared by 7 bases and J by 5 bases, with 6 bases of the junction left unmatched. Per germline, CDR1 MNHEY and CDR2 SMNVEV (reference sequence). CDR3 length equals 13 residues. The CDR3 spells CASTDRAWETQYF. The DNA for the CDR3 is TGTGCCAGCACGGACAGGGCTTGGGAGACCCAGTACTTC.

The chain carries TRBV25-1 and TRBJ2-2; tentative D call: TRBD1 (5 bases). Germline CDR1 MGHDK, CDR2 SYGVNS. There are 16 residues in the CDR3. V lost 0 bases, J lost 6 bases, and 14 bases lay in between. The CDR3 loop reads CASSEYGARRAGELFF. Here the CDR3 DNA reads TGTGCCAGCAGTGAATATGGGGCGAGGCGAGCCGGGGAGCTGTTTTTT.

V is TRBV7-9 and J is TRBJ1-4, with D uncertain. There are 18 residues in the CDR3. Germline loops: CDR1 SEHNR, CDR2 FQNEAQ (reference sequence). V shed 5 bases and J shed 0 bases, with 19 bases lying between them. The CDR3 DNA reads TGTGCCAGCAGCGAATGGGAGGGTCTTCTCTCAACTAATGAAAAACTGTTTTTT. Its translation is CASSEWEGLLSTNEKLFF. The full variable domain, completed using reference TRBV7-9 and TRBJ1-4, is DTGVSQNPRHKITKRGQNVTFRCDPISEHNRLYWYRQTLGQGPEFLTYFQNEAQLEKSRLLSDRFSAERPKGSFSTLEIQRTEQGDSAMYLCASSEWEGLLSTNEKLFFGSGTQLSVL.

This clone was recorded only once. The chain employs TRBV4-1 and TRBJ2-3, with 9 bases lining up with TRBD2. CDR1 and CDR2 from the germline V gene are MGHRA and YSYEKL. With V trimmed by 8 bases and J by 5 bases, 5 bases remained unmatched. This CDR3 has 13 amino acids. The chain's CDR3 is CASGGGGIDTQYF. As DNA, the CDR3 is TGCGCCAGCGGCGGGGGGGGAATAGATACGCAGTATTTT.

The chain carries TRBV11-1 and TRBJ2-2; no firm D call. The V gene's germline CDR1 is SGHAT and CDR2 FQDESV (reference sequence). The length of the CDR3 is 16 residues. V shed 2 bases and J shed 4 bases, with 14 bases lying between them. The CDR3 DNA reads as TGTGCCAGCAGCTTATTGTCCCTGGCCCCCACCGGGGAGCTGTTTTTT. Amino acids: CASSLLSLAPTGELFF.

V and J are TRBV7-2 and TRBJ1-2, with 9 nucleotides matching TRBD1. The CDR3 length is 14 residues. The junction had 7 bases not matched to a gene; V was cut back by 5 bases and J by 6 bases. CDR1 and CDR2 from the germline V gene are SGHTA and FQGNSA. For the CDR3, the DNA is TGTGCCAGCAGCCCCCCGGGACAGGGTCATGGCTACACCTTC. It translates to CASSPPGQGHGYTF.

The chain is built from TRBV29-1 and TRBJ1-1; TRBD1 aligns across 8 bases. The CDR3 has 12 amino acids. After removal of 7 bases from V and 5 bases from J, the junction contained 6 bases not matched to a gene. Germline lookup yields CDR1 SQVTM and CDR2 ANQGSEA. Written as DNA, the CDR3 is TGCAGCGCAGGGGGCGCTGGGACTGAAGCTTTCTTT. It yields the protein CSAGGAGTEAFF.

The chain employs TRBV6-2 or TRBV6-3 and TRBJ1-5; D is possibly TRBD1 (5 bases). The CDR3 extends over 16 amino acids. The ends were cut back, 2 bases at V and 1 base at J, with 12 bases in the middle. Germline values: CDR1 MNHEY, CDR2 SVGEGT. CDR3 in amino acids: CASSYGGLGSNQPQHF. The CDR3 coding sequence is TGTGCCAGCAGTTACGGGGGACTTGGGAGCAATCAGCCCCAGCATTTT.

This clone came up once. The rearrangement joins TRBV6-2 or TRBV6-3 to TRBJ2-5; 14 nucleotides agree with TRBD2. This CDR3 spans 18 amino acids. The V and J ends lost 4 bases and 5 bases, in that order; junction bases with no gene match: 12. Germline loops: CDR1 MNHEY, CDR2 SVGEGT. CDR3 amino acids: CASSFTIGTSGGGETQYF. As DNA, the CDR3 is TGTGCCAGCAGTTTCACGATCGGGACTAGCGGGGGAGGCGAGACCCAGTACTTC.

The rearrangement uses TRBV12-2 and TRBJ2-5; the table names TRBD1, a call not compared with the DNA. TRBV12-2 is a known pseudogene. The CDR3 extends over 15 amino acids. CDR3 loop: CASRLPGRGRETQYF. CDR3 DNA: TGTGCAAGTCGCTTACCGGGTAGGGGGCGAGAGACCCAGTACTTC.

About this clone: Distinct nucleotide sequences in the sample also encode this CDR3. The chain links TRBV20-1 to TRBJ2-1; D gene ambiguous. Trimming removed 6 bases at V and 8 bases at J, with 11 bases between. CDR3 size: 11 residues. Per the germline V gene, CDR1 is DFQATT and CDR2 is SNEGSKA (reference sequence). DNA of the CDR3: TGCAGTGCCTTGAGCCTAGATGAGCAGTTCTTC. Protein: CSALSLDEQFF.

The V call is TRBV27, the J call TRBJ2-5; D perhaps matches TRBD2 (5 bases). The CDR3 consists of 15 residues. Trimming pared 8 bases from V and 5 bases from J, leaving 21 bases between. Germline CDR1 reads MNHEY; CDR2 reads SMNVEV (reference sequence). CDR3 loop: CASGPRRGGRETQYF. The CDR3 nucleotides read TGTGCCAGCGGCCCCCGTCGAGGAGGACGGGAGACCCAGTACTTC.

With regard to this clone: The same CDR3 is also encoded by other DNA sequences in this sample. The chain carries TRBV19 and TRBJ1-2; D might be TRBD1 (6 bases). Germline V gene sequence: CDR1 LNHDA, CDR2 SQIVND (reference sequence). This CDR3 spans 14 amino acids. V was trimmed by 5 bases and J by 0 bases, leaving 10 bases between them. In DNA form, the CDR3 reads TGTGCCAGTAGTCCACAGGGTTCTAACTATGGCTACACCTTC. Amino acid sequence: CASSPQGSNYGYTF.

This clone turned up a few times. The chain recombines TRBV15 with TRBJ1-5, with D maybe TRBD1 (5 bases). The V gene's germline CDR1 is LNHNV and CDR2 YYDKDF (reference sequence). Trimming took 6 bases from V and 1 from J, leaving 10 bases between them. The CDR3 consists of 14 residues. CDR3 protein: CATSRGRSNQPQHF. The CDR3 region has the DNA TGTGCCACCAGTCGGGGGAGAAGCAATCAGCCCCAGCATTTT.